This T cell receptor (beta chain) was identified during a study of T cell responses to AZD1222 COVID-19 vaccine. TCRdb's copy holds only in-frame clones and misses some; the assay was immunoSEQ multiplex PCR. This table holds over 200,000 clones, around 94% found once. The CDR3 sequence is 15 residues long. Germline CDR1 SNHLY, CDR2 FYNNEI. V lost 6 bases, J lost 7 bases, and 10 bases stayed unmatched. The chain employs TRBV2 and TRBJ2-1; 9 nucleotides match TRBD1. Sample: peripheral blood, taken 28 days after the second dose of the MenACWY control vaccine. This TCR derives from an adult who received the MenACWY meningococcal vaccine as a control. The CDR3 loop reads CASSPPGQGHNEQFF. The CDR3 DNA reads as TGTGCCAGCAGCCCCCCGGGACAGGGTCATAATGAGCAGTTCTTC.